The following is a TCR beta chain sequence with its context. Its antigen remains unidentified. The data were obtained in a study of cytotoxic CD8 clonotypes in ibrutinib-treated CLL. Looking at the study overall: Patients gave response samples after a median about eleven months of treatment, range 6 to 36. Findings of the study overall: Sampling schedules were unmatched across sustained-remission and progressing patients.

Depths of 1 in 200,000 to 1 in 1 million T cells were the sequencing target. Here immunoSEQ multiplex PCR was the method, and the copy in TCRdb shows in-frame clones only, minus some. The data contain about 50,000 clones, around half of them singletons. CDR1 and CDR2 from the germline V gene are SNHLY and FYNNEI. Unmatched junction bases numbered 6, after V lost 0 bases and J lost 3 bases. The CDR3 totals 17 residues. The sequencing used PBMCs, collected after 12 months of ibrutinib treatment. The V gene is TRBV2, the J gene TRBJ2-1; 9 bases agree with TRBD2. The TCR sequence derives from a human donor with chronic lymphocytic leukemia. The CDR3: CASSEAGSGSGYNEQFF. The CDR3 nucleotides read TGTGCCAGCAGTGAAGCGGGTAGCGGGAGCGGCTACAATGAGCAGTTCTTC.